The clone carrying this T cell receptor beta chain appeared a few times. Its antigen remains unknown. The CDR3 is 16 amino acids. V lost 2 bases, J lost 4 bases, and 7 bases stayed unmatched. Germline lookup yields CDR1 MNHEY and CDR2 SVGAGI. Libraries of bulk TCR were made by previously described methods (with listed TCR primers). A single record per CDR3 protein comes from TCRdb applying MiXCR to the PCR reads. The sample consists of hundreds of thousands of distinct CDR3 sequences, 24% of them appearing once. The data originate from a study of molecular identifiers for immune sequencing clone quantification. Findings of the study overall: Barcode sharing among identical TCR molecules could make large clones appear smaller. Clones carrying above 20 RNA copies accounted for over 97% of effector molecules, under 1% in naive cells.

Every naive CD8 library was made from between roughly 18,000 and 1,100,000 sorted cells with 10%, 30% or 50% RNA. The chain has TRBV6-5 and TRBJ2-2, with TRBD2 identical over 7 bases. What was sequenced was naive CD8+ T cells from blood, with Jurkat cell RNA spiked in. Noted subset: FACS-sorted CD8+CD4-CCR7+CD45RA+ naive T cells. The TCR originated in a human donor in good health. Some libraries in this study had Jurkat cell RNA spiked in. CDR3 residues: CASSYGNIAGTGELFF. CDR3 nucleotides: TGTGCCAGCAGTTACGGAAATATAGCGGGCACCGGGGAGCTGTTTTTT.